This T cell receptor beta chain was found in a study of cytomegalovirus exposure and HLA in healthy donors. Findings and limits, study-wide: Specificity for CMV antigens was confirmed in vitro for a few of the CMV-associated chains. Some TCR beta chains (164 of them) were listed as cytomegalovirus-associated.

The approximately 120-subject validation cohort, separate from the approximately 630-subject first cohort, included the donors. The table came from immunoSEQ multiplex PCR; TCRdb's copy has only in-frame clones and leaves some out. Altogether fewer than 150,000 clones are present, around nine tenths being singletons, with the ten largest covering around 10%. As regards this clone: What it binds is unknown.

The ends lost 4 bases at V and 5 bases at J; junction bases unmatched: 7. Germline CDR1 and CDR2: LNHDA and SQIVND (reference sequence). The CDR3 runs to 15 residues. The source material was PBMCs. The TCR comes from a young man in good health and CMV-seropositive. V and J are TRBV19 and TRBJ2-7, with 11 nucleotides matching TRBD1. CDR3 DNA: TGTGCCAGTAGTAGAGGGACAGGGGGTAGGAACGAGCAGTACTTC. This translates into CASSRGTGGRNEQYF.